The following is a T cell receptor (beta chain) sequence with its context. This clonotype came up a few times. The antigen it recognizes is unknown. Base qualities were left out, and no much larger clone turns up one base away. The receptor library was made with PCR. Instrument on record: Illumina HiSeq 2500. TCR library preparation used molecular barcoding, with unique molecular identifiers applied to normalize quantification of the TCRbeta repertoire. The public reads were reanalyzed by TCRdb: fastp trimming at Q25, MiXCR alignment, in-frame beta chains only. Rows with one shared CDR3 protein collapse into an entry with the most common genes and DNA. The sample table shows about 500,000 distinct CDR3 sequences, and about 31% are seen once. Around 2.4% of the sample goes to the ten largest clones. The sample is drawn from a study of T-cell reconstitution after alpha-beta-depleted transplantation in children (dated by TCRdb to between 2015 and 2016). Context from the whole study: Using TCR repertoire profiling, the study quantitatively followed how T-cell immune reconstitution unfolded in children after TCRalphabeta/CD19-depleted allogeneic hematopoietic cell transplantation.

The sequencing used PBMCs from the stem cell graft donor, collected from the stem cell graft. The TCR was taken from a human donor who donated a stem cell graft to a child with aplastic anemia.

The nucleotide sequence is given as TGTGCCAGCAGCTTAATAAGAACAGATACGCAGTATTTT. Its amino acids are CASSLIRTDTQYF. The chain is encoded by TRBV7-2 joined to TRBJ2-3; no D gene is confidently identified. V and J lose 2 bases and 3 bases, and a span of 6 bases separates them. CDR1 is given as SGHTA and CDR2 as FQGNSA, both from the germline V gene. The CDR3, cysteine through phenylalanine, is 13 amino acids long. Only the CDR3 DNA is retained, 39 bases long and in frame from the first base.